The next 9 T cell receptor beta chains were all read from a single sample in a study of STAT3 mutations in large granular lymphocyte leukemia. Regarding the study as a whole: In T-cell large granular lymphocyte leukemia, about half of patients showed multiple immunodominant subclonotypes.

Using immunoSEQ multiplex PCR, the repertoire was profiled, and TCRdb retains in-frame clones only, with some absent. The sample yields some 37,000 clones, 70% to 90% seen once. These receptors have no known antigen. The sample comprised PBMCs. These receptors all stem from a human donor with T large granular lymphocyte leukemia. Some clones in this sample may be carry-over from other donors' samples.

The chain couples TRBV28 to TRBJ2-2, with TRBD1 matching over 8 bases. The CDR3 consists of 13 residues. CDR1 MDHEN and CDR2 SYDVKM come from the germline V gene. V was pared by 8 bases and J by 5 bases, with 4 bases of the junction left unmatched. This chain's CDR3 is CASRQGATGELFF. In DNA, the CDR3 is TGTGCCAGCCGTCAGGGGGCGACCGGGGAGCTGTTTTTT.

The CDR3 loop is CASSLGLVATDTQYF. CDR3 nucleotides: TGTGCCAGCAGCTTAGGTCTGGTCGCCACAGATACGCAGTATTTT. This sequence joins TRBV7-2 and TRBJ2-3; D is uncertain. This CDR3 is 15 amino acids long. CDR1 SGHTA and CDR2 FQGNSA come from the germline V gene. Trimming removed 1 base at V and 2 bases at J, with 10 bases between.

This clone was seen a few times. The rearrangement links TRBV19 to TRBJ1-4; D remains ambiguous. The CDR3 loop spans 14 amino acids. V lost 5 bases and J lost 0, with 7 bases in between. Germline CDR1 reads LNHDA; CDR2 reads SQIVND (reference sequence). CDR3 amino acids: CASSQGSTNEKLFF. In DNA form, the CDR3 reads TGTGCCAGTAGTCAAGGGTCAACTAATGAAAAACTGTTTTTT.

The chain combines TRBV10-3 with TRBJ1-1; a possible D gene is TRBD1 (5 bases). CDR3 length equals 14 residues. Between the trimmed V and J ends, which lost 3 bases and 5 bases, there was a span of 13 bases. The germline V gene has CDR1 ENHRY and CDR2 SYGVKD. The CDR3 protein is CAISDPGSRTEAFF. In DNA, the CDR3 is TGTGCCATCAGTGACCCAGGGAGTAGGACTGAAGCTTTCTTT.

The gene calls are TRBV5-6 and TRBJ2-1, with no clear D. The CDR3 covers 15 residues. V was shortened by 3 bases and J by 1 base, with 11 bases between the two germline ends. CDR1 is SGHDT, CDR2 YYEEEE, per germline. Here the CDR3 DNA reads TGTGCCAGCAGCTCTATGGGTCAGTCCTACAATGAGCAGTTCTTC. It yields the protein CASSSMGQSYNEQFF.

This rearrangement joins TRBV7-2 to TRBJ2-7; the D is unclear. The CDR3 length is 13 residues. Germline CDR1 reads SGHTA; CDR2 reads FQGNSA. V lost 5 bases and J 0 bases, leaving 8 bases between the germline ends. The CDR3 reads CASSSRNSYEQYF. The CDR3 nucleotides read TGTGCCAGCAGCAGTCGGAACTCCTACGAGCAGTACTTC.

A remark on this clone: The junction and the germline gene differ at one end; a read error may be behind it. The rearrangement links TRBV7-7 to TRBJ2-1; 11 bases match TRBD2. From germline, CDR1 is SSHAT and CDR2 FNYEAQ (reference sequence). This CDR3 contains 16 residues. This CDR3 reads CASSLLAGESYNEQFF. The DNA of the CDR3 is TGTGCTAGCAGCTTACTAGCGGGGGAATCCTACAATGAGCAGTTCTTC.

The chain is built from TRBV28 and TRBJ1-2, with D perhaps TRBD1 (6 bases). V was cut by 6 bases and J by 8 bases, with 13 bases left in between. The CDR3 loop spans 12 amino acids. The germline V gene has CDR1 MDHEN and CDR2 SYDVKM. CDR3 protein: CASSSGVGGYTF. The DNA of the CDR3 is TGTGCCAGCAGCTCAGGGGTGGGCGGCTACACCTTC.

V is TRBV5-6 and J is TRBJ2-1; no definite D call. The germline CDR1 and CDR2 sequences are SGHDT and YYEEEE. Trimming left V 5 bases short and J 7 bases short, with 10 bases between. The CDR3 is 12 residues long. CDR3 sequence reads: CASSRYRNEQFF. The CDR3 coding sequence is TGTGCCAGCAGTCGCTATCGGAATGAGCAGTTCTTC.